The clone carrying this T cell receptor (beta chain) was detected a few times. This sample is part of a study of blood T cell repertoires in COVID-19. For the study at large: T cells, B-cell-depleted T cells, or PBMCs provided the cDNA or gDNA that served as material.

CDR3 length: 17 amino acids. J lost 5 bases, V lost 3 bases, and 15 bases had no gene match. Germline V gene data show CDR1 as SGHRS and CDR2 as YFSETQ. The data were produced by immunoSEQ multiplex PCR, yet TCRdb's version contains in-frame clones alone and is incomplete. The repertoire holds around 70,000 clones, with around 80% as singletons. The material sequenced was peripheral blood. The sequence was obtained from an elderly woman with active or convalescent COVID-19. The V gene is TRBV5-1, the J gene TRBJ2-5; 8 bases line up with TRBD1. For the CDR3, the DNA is TGCGCCAGCAGCTCTACGGGGTCCCAGGGGGCAGGGGAGACCCAGTACTTC. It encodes CASSSTGSQGAGETQYF.